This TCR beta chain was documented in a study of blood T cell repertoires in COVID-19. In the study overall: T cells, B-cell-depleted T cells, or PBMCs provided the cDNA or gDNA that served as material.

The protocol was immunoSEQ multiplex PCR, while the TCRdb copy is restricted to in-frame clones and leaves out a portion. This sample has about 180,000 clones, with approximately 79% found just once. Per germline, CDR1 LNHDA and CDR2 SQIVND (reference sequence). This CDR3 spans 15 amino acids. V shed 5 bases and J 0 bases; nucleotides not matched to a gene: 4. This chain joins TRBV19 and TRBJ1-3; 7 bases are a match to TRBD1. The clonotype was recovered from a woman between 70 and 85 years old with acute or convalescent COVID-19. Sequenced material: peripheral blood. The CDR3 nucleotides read TGTGCCAGTAGTCCACAGGGGAACTCTGGAAACACCATATATTTT. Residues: CASSPQGNSGNTIYF.